The 12 T cell receptor beta chains in this list originate from one sample, sequenced in a study of blood T cell repertoires in COVID-19. The repertoire was sequenced with immunoSEQ multiplex PCR; TCRdb's copy has only in-frame clones and lacks some. The data contain roughly 200,000 clones, roughly 77% of them singletons. The sequenced sample consisted of peripheral blood. The source is a woman aged 40 to 50 with COVID-19, enrolled during active disease.

This rearrangement joins TRBV6-4 to TRBJ1-2, with D tentatively TRBD1 (6 bases). CDR3 length: 12 residues. Germline V gene sequence: CDR1 MRHNA, CDR2 SNTAGT. V lost 5 bases and J 7 bases, leaving 11 bases between the germline ends. CDR3 loop: CASSSGATGYTF. CDR3 in DNA: TGTGCCAGCAGTTCAGGGGCGACTGGCTACACCTTC.

This clone was found a few times. The V gene is TRBV27, the J gene TRBJ2-7; weak D call: TRBD2 (5 bases). V lost 0 bases, J lost 0 bases, and 12 bases lay in between. Germline-derived CDR1 and CDR2 are MNHEY and SMNVEV (reference sequence). The CDR3 spans 16 residues. As DNA, the CDR3 is TGTGCCAGCAGTTTATCGGATCCCAGCGGCTCCTACGAGCAGTACTTC. Its translation: CASSLSDPSGSYEQYF.

V is TRBV2 and J is TRBJ1-5, with D possibly TRBD1 on 5 matching bases. Per the germline V gene, CDR1 is SNHLY and CDR2 is FYNNEI. V shed 7 bases and J shed 7 bases, with 17 bases lying between them. The CDR3 covers 14 residues. The CDR3 DNA reads as TGTGCCAGCACCTTGGGGGGGGGAACACAGCCCCAGCATTTT. Protein product: CASTLGGGTQPQHF. The entire variable domain, with the rest obtained from reference TRBV2 and TRBJ1-5, is as follows: EPEVTQTPSHQVTQMGQEVILRCVPISNHLYFYWYRQILGQKVEFLVSFYNNEISEKSEIFDDQFSVERPDGSNFTLKIRSTKLEDSAMYFCASTLGGGTQPQHFGDGTRLSIL.

The chain couples TRBV3-1 (or the pseudogene TRBV3-2) to TRBJ1-1; 7 nucleotides line up with TRBD1. The CDR3 covers 12 residues. CDR1 is LGHDT, CDR2 YNNKEL, per germline (reference sequence). Losses at the gene ends were 4 bases for V and 9 bases for J; bases not matched to a gene: 5. The CDR3 DNA reads as TGTGCCAGCAGCCGAGGGGACAGCCAAGCTTTCTTT. Residues: CASSRGDSQAFF.

The chain carries TRBV27 and TRBJ2-1; D unresolved. This CDR3 contains 14 residues. CDR1 MNHEY and CDR2 SMNVEV come from the germline V gene (reference sequence). Trimming took off 3 bases at V and 0 bases at J, with 6 bases between the two ends. The CDR3 DNA reads as TGTGCCAGCAGTTTGTACAGCTCCTACAATGAGCAGTTCTTC. Encoded protein: CASSLYSSYNEQFF.

The chain uses TRBV28 and TRBJ1-2; D not certain. This CDR3 spans 14 amino acids. V was clipped by 5 bases and J by 4 bases, with 14 bases between them. Germline V gives CDR1 MDHEN, CDR2 SYDVKM. The DNA of the CDR3 is TGTGCCAGCAGTATGGTTGCGAAGTCCTATGGCTACACCTTC. It is translated as CASSMVAKSYGYTF.

This rearrangement joins TRBV27 to TRBJ1-1, with 7 bases matching TRBD1. After removal of 1 base from V and 4 bases from J, the junction contained 6 bases not matched to a gene. This CDR3 is 15 amino acids long. Germline V gene lookup returns CDR1 MNHEY and CDR2 SMNVEV (reference sequence). This chain's CDR3 is CASSLYGQVGTEAFF. CDR3 DNA: TGTGCCAGCAGTTTATACGGACAGGTTGGCACTGAAGCTTTCTTT.

This clone showed up just a few times. The rearrangement links TRBV7-7 to TRBJ2-7, with 7 bases lining up with TRBD2. CDR1 is SSHAT, CDR2 FNYEAQ, per germline (reference sequence). The length of the CDR3 is 17 residues. With 4 bases clipped from V and 2 bases from J, the junction kept 14 bases outside the gene matches. CDR3 sequence (DNA): TGTGCCAGCAGCTCACAACCTAGCGGAGGGTATCCCTACGAGCAGTACTTC. Translating it yields CASSSQPSGGYPYEQYF.

The gene calls are TRBV3-1 (or the pseudogene TRBV3-2) and TRBJ1-2; D ambiguous. The CDR3 covers 14 residues. Per germline, CDR1 LGHDT and CDR2 YNNKEL (reference sequence). Trimming took off 3 bases at V and 6 bases at J, with 14 bases between the two ends. CDR3 sequence (DNA): TGTGCCAGCAGCCAGTATCTCGGGATTGATGGCTACACCTTC. Encoded protein: CASSQYLGIDGYTF.

The genes are TRBV6-6 and TRBJ2-7, with a weak D call TRBD2 (5 bases). V was clipped by 3 bases and J by 3 bases, with 12 bases between them. CDR1 is MNHNY and CDR2 is SVGAGI in the germline V gene (reference sequence). The CDR3 contains 14 residues. CDR3 sequence reads: CASSYKTAGYEQYF. The CDR3 DNA reads as TGTGCCAGCAGTTATAAGACGGCGGGCTACGAGCAGTACTTC.

The chain combines TRBV5-4 with TRBJ2-5, with 8 nucleotides matching TRBD1. After removal of 3 bases from V and 3 bases from J, the junction contained 4 bases not matched to a gene. The CDR3 spans 14 residues. Germline-derived CDR1 and CDR2 are SGHNT and YYREEE (reference sequence). The CDR3: CASSSGQGKETQYF. The CDR3 coding sequence is TGTGCCAGCAGCTCAGGACAGGGTAAAGAGACCCAGTACTTC.

This chain uses TRBV6-5 with TRBJ2-1; the D gene is possibly TRBD1 (6 bases). The length of the CDR3 is 15 residues. V was cut by 0 bases and J by 5 bases, with 11 bases left in between. From germline, CDR1 is MNHEY and CDR2 SVGAGI. The chain's CDR3 is CASSYSMQGNNEQFF. CDR3 nucleotides: TGTGCCAGCAGTTACTCGATGCAGGGGAACAATGAGCAGTTCTTC.